Described below is a single T cell receptor (beta chain) sequence and its context. Measured with immunoSEQ multiplex PCR; TCRdb has only the in-frame clones, and not every one. The repertoire holds 4,500 to 6,500 clones, with approximately 96% as singletons. The germline gives CDR1 MNHNY, CDR2 SVGAGI (reference sequence). V lost 0 bases and J lost 6, with 12 bases in between. There are 15 residues in the CDR3. This sample was included in a study of naive CD8 T cells in extremely preterm neonates. The chain recombines TRBV6-6 with TRBJ1-5, with D tentatively TRBD1 (5 bases). The TCR sequence derives from a human donor in good health. The source material was naive CD8+ T cells from blood. In DNA, the CDR3 is TGTGCCAGCAGTTACTCGAGTAAAGGGGCTCAGCCCCAGCATTTT. It codes for CASSYSSKGAQPQHF.